Detailed here is one T cell receptor beta chain. As yet, its antigen is unknown. This entry belongs to a study of CD8 T cells in Susac syndrome. Findings and limits, study-wide: An acknowledgment was made by the study that its TCR sequencing and HLA analysis involved relatively few individuals.

TCR beta sequencing covered blood CD8+ and CD4+ T cells. TEMRA cells were FACS-enriched, while CD8+ and CD4+ T cells were negatively isolated. Random hexamers were used to reverse transcribe an amount of roughly 0.45 to 1 ug RNA. Across 54 Vbeta and 13 Jbeta, immunoSEQ multiplex PCR amplified TCR beta CDR3. In TCRdb, the immunoSEQ multiplex PCR reads were re-called with MiXCR into one record per CDR3 protein. The sample has 140,000 or so distinct CDR3 sequences, 85% to 95% seen once. The CDR3 covers 14 residues. Germline CDR1 is GTSNPN and CDR2 is SVGIG (reference sequence). V dropped 0 bases and J dropped 2 bases, with 8 bases sitting between them.

This receptor was obtained from a human donor with multiple sclerosis. Source material: CD4+ T cells from PBMCs. This sequence joins TRBV30 and TRBJ1-3, with D hard to call. As DNA, the CDR3 is TGTGCCTGGAGTGTTCCCAGGCCTGGAAACACCATATATTTT. Translation gives CAWSVPRPGNTIYF.